This T cell receptor (beta chain) was captured by sequencing in a study of a mutant IDH1 vaccine in newly diagnosed glioma. Study-wide context: Prior therapy was radiotherapy, temozolomide, or both; most received both.

Time point specified: baseline, week 1 (first vaccination visit). Noted treatment: pre-vaccination baseline after standard-of-care therapy. Notes on the study in general: There seemed to be no relation between pseudoprogression and changes in top peripheral T cell clonotypes.

This CDR3 comprises 14 residues. Deletions cut 0 bases from V and 11 bases from J, with 14 bases between. Germline assignment: CDR1 ENHRY and CDR2 SYGVKD. The repertoire was sequenced with immunoSEQ multiplex PCR; TCRdb's copy has only in-frame clones and lacks some. The sample lists under 65,000 clones, roughly 80% occurring once. Concerning this clone itself: Antigen unknown.

The sequenced sample was PBMCs, obtained from a glioma patient treated with radiotherapy, temozolomide or both. The source of this sequence is a man aged 18 to 35 with glioma. The chain uses TRBV10-3 and TRBJ1-5, with a tentative D call TRBD1 (6 bases). CDR3: CAISESGGDRAQHF. DNA for the CDR3: TGTGCCATCAGTGAGTCAGGGGGGGATAGGGCCCAGCATTTT.